This passage covers 21 T cell receptor beta chains from one sample sequenced in a study of tumor and adjacent non-tumor tissue in lung cancer. RNA was extracted from bulk tissue without any cell sorting. This non-tumor lung sample came from over 3 cm beyond the tumor edge. A modified ARM-PCR protocol with three rounds of nested PCR amplified TCRbeta. TCRdb recomputed calls from the multiplex PCR reads with MiXCR, one row per CDR3 protein. This sample has 35,000 to 55,000 distinct CDR3 sequences, with 60% to 70% found just once. The sample taken for sequencing was distant non-tumor lung tissue. The receptors were sampled from a woman in her thirties or forties with non-small cell lung cancer.

Only one count was recorded for this clonotype. This sequence joins TRBV6-5 and TRBJ2-4; no reliable D call. V was cut by 5 bases and J by 8 bases, with 22 bases left in between. The CDR3 contains 16 residues. Germline values: CDR1 MNHEY, CDR2 SVGAGI. The CDR3 loop reads CASSPTVLQWIDIQYF. The CDR3 region has the DNA TGTGCCAGCAGTCCCACCGTTCTCCAGTGGATCGACATTCAGTACTTC.

Concerning this clonotype itself: In this CDR3 the conserved last residue, phenylalanine or tryptophan, is missing, so a read error is likely. No DNA is shown, since the ends of the CDR3 on it are uncertain; the CDR3 is the one TCRdb lists. The chain combines TRBV11-2 with TRBJ2-5. The CDR3 spans 13 residues, counting both ends. The germline V gene has CDR1 SGHAT and CDR2 FQNNGV. This chain's CDR3 is CASSFSLQETQHS.

To note about this clonotype: The conserved phenylalanine or tryptophan is not found at the CDR3 terminus, so this likely reflects a read error. J is TRBJ2-5 and V is TRBV20-1; no clear D. The V end was cut by 5 bases, the J end by 0 bases, with 13 bases between. This CDR3 region has 14 residues. Germline loops: CDR1 DFQATT, CDR2 SNEGSKA (reference sequence). The CDR3 loop reads CSAEPGRDQETQYL. CDR3 DNA: TGCAGTGCTGAGCCAGGACGAGACCAAGAGACCCAGTACTTA.

This clonotype occurred once. This chain links TRBV6-1 with TRBJ2-3; no clear D. CDR1 is MNHNS and CDR2 is SASEGT in the germline V gene. The CDR3 is made up of 13 amino acids. V gave up 8 bases and J gave up 1 base, with 10 bases separating them. The CDR3 nucleotides are TGTGCCAGCGGTAAGGTGCGCACAGATACGCAGTATTTT. Amino acids: CASGKVRTDTQYF.

This clonotype was counted many times. This chain joins TRBV4-2 and TRBJ2-7; maybe TRBD1 (5 bases). Germline assignment: CDR1 LGHNA and CDR2 YNFKEQ. Trimming cost V 1 base and J 3 bases, with 13 bases left between them. CDR3 length: 15 amino acids. The CDR3 region is CASSQVHGQGYEQYF. The CDR3 DNA follows: TGTGCCAGCAGCCAAGTCCATGGTCAGGGCTACGAGCAGTACTTC.

As to this clonotype: Germline and junction disagree at one end, which may indicate a read error. J is TRBJ1-5 and V is TRBV6-2 or TRBV6-3; 9 bases line up with TRBD1. Per germline, CDR1 MNHEY and CDR2 SVGEGT. There are 17 residues in the CDR3. CDR3 nucleotide sequence: TGTGTCAGCAGACCCATCAGGGACAGGGCAAAAGATCAGCCCCAGCATTTT. It translates to CVSRPIRDRAKDQPQHF.

The chain has TRBV5-1 and TRBJ2-5; D is uncertain. V was pared by 1 base and J by 0 bases, with 10 bases between. The CDR3 covers 15 residues. In germline, CDR1 is SGHRS, CDR2 YFSETQ. DNA for the CDR3: TGCGCCAGCAGCTTGACTATCCCGTACCAAGAGACCCAGTACTTC. As protein: CASSLTIPYQETQYF.

The chain recombines TRBV29-1 with TRBJ2-2, with TRBD2 matching 14 bases. The CDR3 runs to 13 residues. The germline CDR1 and CDR2 sequences are SQVTM and ANQGSEA. After removal of 8 bases from V and 9 bases from J, the junction contained 5 bases not matched to a gene. The CDR3 DNA follows: TGCAGCACGACTAGCGGGGGGGATAGGGAGCTGTTTTTT. This codes for CSTTSGGDRELFF.

Of note for this clonotype: A much more abundant neighbour one base away suggests this may be a read error. The J gene is TRBJ2-1, the V gene TRBV7-9; 8 positions agree with TRBD2. The CDR3 extends over 15 amino acids. Per germline, CDR1 SEHNR and CDR2 FQNEAQ (reference sequence). Trimming cost V 10 bases and J 9 bases; bases outside gene matches: 17. CDR3 DNA sequence: TGTGCCACCAAGAGGGTAACGGGAGGGCCAGGTGAGCAGTTCTTC. Amino acids: CATKRVTGGPGEQFF. The whole variable domain, remainder taken from reference TRBV7-9 and TRBJ2-1, is DTGVSQNPRHKITKRGQNVTFRCDPISEHNRLYWYRQTLGQGPEFLTYFQNEAQLEKSRLLSDRFSAERPKGSFSTLEIQRTEQGDSAMYLCATKRVTGGPGEQFFGPGTRLTVL.

On this clonotype: One end of the junction varies from germline; a read error may be responsible. The chain recombines TRBV7-8 with TRBJ1-6, with D maybe TRBD1 (5 bases). Germline CDR1 reads SGHVS; CDR2 reads FQNEAQ. The CDR3 runs 18 residues. As DNA, the CDR3 is TGTACCAGCAACTTGAGCGGCGGGGTGACAGCCTTGTATTCACCCCTCCACTTT. It codes for CTSNLSGGVTALYSPLHF.

This clonotype was seen more than once but under ten times. This may arise from a read error, as a much more abundant clone is one base away. J is TRBJ2-5 and V is TRBV6-6, with 9 bases aligning to TRBD1. This CDR3 is built from 15 residues. Per germline, CDR1 MNHNY and CDR2 SVGAGI (reference sequence). CDR3 protein: CVSRRRDREWETQYF. DNA of the CDR3: TGTGTCAGCAGGAGACGGGACAGGGAGTGGGAGACCCAGTACTTC.

This clonotype was counted a few times. This may be a read error, as it is one base from a much larger clone. The conserved phenylalanine or tryptophan normally closing the CDR3 is absent here, so this likely arose from a read error. The chain recombines TRBV6-2 or TRBV6-3 with TRBJ2-3, with D possibly being TRBD2 (5 bases). The germline V gene encodes CDR1 MNHEY and CDR2 SVGEGT. CDR3 length: 14 residues. Trimming removed 2 bases from V and 2 bases from J, with 8 bases in between. Here the CDR3 DNA reads TGTGCCAGCAGTTACCGGGAACCCACAGATACGCAGTATTCT. It specifies CASSYREPTDTQYS.

Remarks on this clonotype: An end of the junction differs from the germline gene, which may be a read error. This chain uses TRBV11-3 with TRBJ2-1; possibly TRBD1 for D (5 bases). The CDR3 loop spans 16 amino acids. From germline, CDR1 is SGHNT and CDR2 YENEEA. As DNA, the CDR3 is TGTGCAAGCAGCCGGGTGCAGGGCCAGGGCGTGGATGAGCAGTTCTTC. Translated: CASSRVQGQGVDEQFF.

Concerning this clonotype: A read error may be the cause here, since a much bigger clone is one base away. The rearrangement joins TRBV6-6 to TRBJ1-3; no definite D call. The CDR3 consists of 13 residues. Trimming shortened V by 4 bases and J by 0 bases, and 4 bases separated the two germline ends. Looked up from germline, CDR1 is MNHNY and CDR2 is SVGAGI (reference sequence). In DNA, the CDR3 is TGTGCCAGCAGTTCGAGCTCTGGAAACACCATATATTTT. Its translation: CASSSSSGNTIYF.

Of note for this clonotype: A much more abundant neighbour one base away suggests this may be a read error. The chain is built from TRBV6-6 and TRBJ1-2, with 11 bases aligning to TRBD1. The length of the CDR3 is 15 residues. Looked up from germline, CDR1 is MNHNY and CDR2 is SVGAGI (reference sequence). The CDR3 loop is CAGNPSGTGGYGYIF. CDR3 nucleotide sequence: TGTGCCGGCAACCCCTCCGGGACAGGGGGTTATGGCTACATCTTC.

Turning to this clonotype: One end of the junction varies from germline; a read error may be responsible. The V call is TRBV2, the J call TRBJ2-5, with D hard to call. There are 11 residues in the CDR3. Germline assignment: CDR1 SNHLY and CDR2 FYNNEI. CDR3 in DNA: TGTGCCAGCAGGCGACAAGGGACCCAGTACTTC. It is translated as CASRRQGTQYF.

The chain carries TRBV6-5 and TRBJ1-4; D ambiguous. The CDR3 is made up of 13 amino acids. Germline values: CDR1 MNHEY, CDR2 SVGAGI. Trimming cost V 5 bases and J 14 bases, with 18 bases left between them. The CDR3 loop is CASSGLGGIGLFF. For the CDR3, the DNA is TGTGCCAGCAGTGGGCTGGGTGGCATTGGGCTGTTTTTT.

Points on this clonotype: One junction end does not reproduce the germline sequence, and a read error may be involved. V and J are TRBV5-8 and TRBJ2-1; a weak D match, TRBD2 (7 bases). The CDR3 has 15 amino acids. CDR1 and CDR2 from the germline V gene are SGHTS and YDEGEE. This chain's CDR3 is CASNLFEGGYNEQFF. For the CDR3, the DNA is TGTGCCAGCAACTTGTTCGAGGGGGGGTACAATGAGCAGTTCTTC.

About this clonotype: The germline gene is not matched at one end of the junction; a read error may be the cause. The chain recombines TRBV10-3 with TRBJ2-1; the D call may be TRBD1 or TRBD2 (6 bases each). This CDR3 has 16 amino acids. CDR1 is ENHRY and CDR2 is SYGVKD in the germline V gene. The CDR3 region is CVISESGGPGDNEQFF. For the CDR3, the DNA is TGTGTCATCAGTGAGTCTGGGGGGCCCGGTGACAATGAGCAGTTCTTC.

Remarks on this clonotype: Here the CDR3 omits its conserved ending phenylalanine or tryptophan, so a read error is the likely source. This sequence joins TRBV6-1 and TRBJ2-5; D not certain. The CDR3 runs to 11 residues. The germline V gene has CDR1 MNHNS and CDR2 SASEGT. V dropped 6 bases and J dropped 5 bases, with 7 bases sitting between them. The DNA of the CDR3 is TGTGCCAGCAGGAACCTGGAGACCCAGTACCTA. Amino acids: CASRNLETQYL.

The table lists this clonotype with many counts. The chain links TRBV20-1 to TRBJ2-1; 9 nucleotides line up with TRBD2. Germline trimming cut 6 bases from V and 7 bases from J; bases unmatched to any gene: 10. There are 14 residues in the CDR3. Germline-derived CDR1 and CDR2 are DFQATT and SNEGSKA (reference sequence). CDR3 sequence (DNA): TGCAGTGCCACGGCTAGCGGGGCTGGGAATGAGCAGTTCTTC. Its translation: CSATASGAGNEQFF.